This is a list of T cell receptor beta chains from one sample in a study of shared clonotypes between healthy human individuals. Method: immunoSEQ multiplex PCR; TCRdb's copy keeps in-frame clones and lacks some. Found here are about 1.1 million clones, roughly 77% of them singletons; the top ten hold 0.89%. The sequenced material came from memory CD4+ T cells from PBMCs. Receptor source: a man between 18 and 29 years old in good health. Some clones in this sample may be carry-over from other donors' samples. Both conserved end residues are part of each CDR3. The order of the fields is CDR3 protein, CDR3 DNA, D gene, clone size, V gene, J gene. The D gene is left open where the match is weak. Clone size, where shown, is once, few, many, or a class for clones that have expanded.

CDR3 protein: CASSLVEPSYEQYF; CDR3 DNA: TGTGCCAGCAGCCTAGTAGAACCCTCCTACGAGCAGTACTTC; D gene: .; clone size: .; V gene: TRBV7-2; J gene: TRBJ2-7
CDR3 protein: CASSPQTRTSGSSDTQYF; CDR3 DNA: TGTGCCAGCTCACCACAAACGCGGACTAGCGGGAGCTCAGATACGCAGTATTTT; D gene: TRBD2; clone size: .; V gene: TRBV18; J gene: TRBJ2-3
CDR3 protein: CASRSQGETQYF; CDR3 DNA: TGTGCCAGCAGGAGCCAAGGAGAGACCCAGTACTTC; D gene: .; clone size: .; V gene: TRBV6-6; J gene: TRBJ2-5
CDR3 protein: CASSIGETQYF; CDR3 DNA: TGCGCCAGCAGCATAGGGGAGACCCAGTACTTC; D gene: .; clone size: .; V gene: TRBV5-1; J gene: TRBJ2-5
CDR3 protein: CASSLGQGETQYF; CDR3 DNA: TGTGCCAGCAGCCTAGGACAGGGGGAGACCCAGTACTTC; D gene: TRBD1; clone size: .; V gene: TRBV7-6; J gene: TRBJ2-5
CDR3 protein: CASSRLGIDEQYF; CDR3 DNA: TGTGCCAGCAGCCGCCTGGGAATCGACGAGCAGTACTTC; D gene: .; clone size: .; V gene: TRBV7-9; J gene: TRBJ2-7
CDR3 protein: CASSLGLKPSTDTQYF; CDR3 DNA: TGTGCCAGCAGCTTGGGGCTAAAACCTAGCACAGATACGCAGTATTTT; D gene: .; clone size: .; V gene: TRBV5-4; J gene: TRBJ2-3
CDR3 protein: CASSLGTGRDEKLFF; CDR3 DNA: TGTGCCAGCAGCTTAGGGACAGGGAGGGATGAAAAACTGTTTTTT; D gene: TRBD1; clone size: .; V gene: TRBV7-6; J gene: TRBJ1-4
CDR3 protein: CASSLRAGANTGELFF; CDR3 DNA: TGTGCCAGCAGTTTAAGAGCAGGAGCGAACACCGGGGAGCTGTTTTTT; D gene: .; clone size: .; V gene: TRBV28; J gene: TRBJ2-2
CDR3 protein: CASSFGGRGSDTQYF; CDR3 DNA: TGTGCCAGCAGTTTTGGGGGGAGAGGGTCAGATACGCAGTATTTT; D gene: .; clone size: .; V gene: TRBV27; J gene: TRBJ2-3
CDR3 protein: CASSQTRDNEQFF; CDR3 DNA: TGTGCCAGCTCACAGACTAGGGACAATGAGCAGTTCTTC; D gene: .; clone size: once; V gene: TRBV18; J gene: TRBJ2-1
CDR3 protein: CASSLGGNTEAFF; CDR3 DNA: TGTGCCAGCAGCTTGGGGGGGAACACTGAAGCTTTCTTT; D gene: .; clone size: few; V gene: TRBV5-6; J gene: TRBJ1-1
CDR3 protein: CASSLVSHYGYTF; CDR3 DNA: TGTGCCAGCAGCTTAGTCTCGCACTATGGCTACACCTTC; D gene: .; clone size: .; V gene: TRBV7-9; J gene: TRBJ1-2
CDR3 protein: CASSLQQGTQETQYF; CDR3 DNA: TGTGCCAGCAGCCTCCAACAGGGGACCCAAGAGACCCAGTACTTC; D gene: TRBD1; clone size: few; V gene: TRBV9; J gene: TRBJ2-5
CDR3 protein: CASRGGQGVHGYTF; CDR3 DNA: TGTGCCAGCAGGGGGGGACAGGGGGTACATGGCTACACCTTC; D gene: TRBD1; clone size: .; V gene: TRBV28; J gene: TRBJ1-2
CDR3 protein: CATSGPPLAGGWNEQFF; CDR3 DNA: TGTGCCACCAGCGGCCCACCACTAGCGGGAGGTTGGAATGAGCAGTTCTTC; D gene: TRBD2; clone size: .; V gene: TRBV15; J gene: TRBJ2-1
CDR3 protein: CASRRGGSYNEQFF; CDR3 DNA: TGTGCCAGCAGGCGAGGGGGTTCCTACAATGAGCAGTTCTTC; D gene: .; clone size: .; V gene: TRBV6-5; J gene: TRBJ2-1
CDR3 protein: CASSQDYGTSGRTRYNEQFF; CDR3 DNA: TGCGCCAGCAGCCAAGATTACGGGACTAGCGGGAGGACACGGTACAATGAGCAGTTCTTC; D gene: TRBD2; clone size: .; V gene: TRBV4-1; J gene: TRBJ2-1
CDR3 protein: CASSLERGSYNEQFF; CDR3 DNA: TGCGCCAGCAGCTTAGAAAGGGGGTCCTACAATGAGCAGTTCTTC; D gene: .; clone size: few; V gene: TRBV5-1; J gene: TRBJ2-1
CDR3 protein: CASSLSGQGYGYTF; CDR3 DNA: TGTGCCAGCAGCTTATCCGGGCAGGGCTATGGCTACACCTTC; D gene: .; clone size: .; V gene: TRBV7-2; J gene: TRBJ1-2
CDR3 protein: CASNPREGQGPPGANVLTF; CDR3 DNA: TGCGCCAGCAATCCACGAGAGGGACAGGGCCCTCCTGGGGCCAACGTCCTGACTTTC; D gene: TRBD1; clone size: once; V gene: TRBV10-1; J gene: TRBJ2-6
CDR3 protein: CASSSSSGANVLTF; CDR3 DNA: TGTGCCAGCAGCTCCTCCTCCGGGGCCAACGTCCTGACTTTC; D gene: .; clone size: .; V gene: TRBV6-6; J gene: TRBJ2-6
CDR3 protein: CASSYNRGTDTQYF; CDR3 DNA: TGTGCCAGCAGTTATAACAGGGGAACAGATACGCAGTATTTT; D gene: TRBD1; clone size: .; V gene: TRBV27; J gene: TRBJ2-3
CDR3 protein: CASSRGRNYGYTF; CDR3 DNA: TGTGCCAGCAGCCGGGGACGGAACTATGGCTACACCTTC; D gene: .; clone size: once; V gene: TRBV28; J gene: TRBJ1-2
CDR3 protein: CASSLPGLDRGEQYF; CDR3 DNA: TGTGCCAGCAGTTTGCCCGGACTAGACAGGGGGGAGCAGTACTTC; D gene: TRBD1; clone size: .; V gene: TRBV28; J gene: TRBJ2-7
CDR3 protein: CASSYSGRNNYGYTF; CDR3 DNA: TGTGCCAGCAGTTACTCCGGACGGAATAACTATGGCTACACCTTC; D gene: .; clone size: .; V gene: TRBV6-6; J gene: TRBJ1-2
CDR3 protein: CASSSRVTDTQYF; CDR3 DNA: TGTGCCAGCAGTTCTCGGGTCACAGATACGCAGTATTTT; D gene: .; clone size: .; V gene: TRBV28; J gene: TRBJ2-3
CDR3 protein: CASSLGGGGSGETQYF; CDR3 DNA: TGCGCCAGCAGCCTTGGGGGCGGGGGCTCGGGAGAGACCCAGTACTTC; D gene: .; clone size: few; V gene: TRBV5-1; J gene: TRBJ2-5
CDR3 protein: CASSLVTSGRAHPYEQYF; CDR3 DNA: TGTGCCAGCAGCTTAGTGACTAGCGGGAGGGCACACCCCTACGAGCAGTACTTC; D gene: TRBD2; clone size: once; V gene: TRBV7-9; J gene: TRBJ2-7
CDR3 protein: CASRVGRATEAFF; CDR3 DNA: TGTGCCAGCAGGGTAGGCAGGGCCACTGAAGCTTTCTTT; D gene: .; clone size: .; V gene: TRBV6-1; J gene: TRBJ1-1
CDR3 protein: CASSPSSYNEQFF; CDR3 DNA: TGTGCCAGCTCCCCCAGCTCCTACAATGAGCAGTTCTTC; D gene: .; clone size: .; V gene: TRBV18; J gene: TRBJ2-1
CDR3 protein: CASSLDVRGLGYTF; CDR3 DNA: TGTGCCAGCAGCTTAGACGTCAGGGGGCTTGGCTACACCTTC; D gene: TRBD1; clone size: .; V gene: TRBV11-2; J gene: TRBJ1-2
CDR3 protein: CASSYLGAPTYNEQFF; CDR3 DNA: TGTGCCAGCAGTTACTTGGGGGCCCCAACCTACAATGAGCAGTTCTTC; D gene: .; clone size: .; V gene: TRBV6-5; J gene: TRBJ2-1
CDR3 protein: CASSSPGQGHGEQFF; CDR3 DNA: TGTGCCAGCAGCTCCCCGGGACAGGGTCACGGTGAGCAGTTCTTC; D gene: TRBD1; clone size: .; V gene: TRBV7-9; J gene: TRBJ2-1
CDR3 protein: CASSPPAHRNTEAFF; CDR3 DNA: TGTGCCAGCTCACCCCCGGCGCATAGGAACACTGAAGCTTTCTTT; D gene: .; clone size: .; V gene: TRBV18; J gene: TRBJ1-1
CDR3 protein: CASSTGVSVNTEAFF; CDR3 DNA: TGCGCCAGCAGCACGGGCGTTTCGGTGAACACTGAAGCTTTCTTT; D gene: .; clone size: once; V gene: TRBV5-1; J gene: TRBJ1-1
CDR3 protein: CASSEQGYEQYF; CDR3 DNA: TGTGCCAGCAGCGAGCAGGGCTACGAGCAGTACTTC; D gene: .; clone size: .; V gene: TRBV6-4; J gene: TRBJ2-7
CDR3 protein: CASALGLATNEKLFF; CDR3 DNA: TGTGCCAGTGCCCTGGGACTGGCAACTAATGAAAAACTGTTTTTT; D gene: .; clone size: .; V gene: TRBV19; J gene: TRBJ1-4
CDR3 protein: CASSYLGGYTDTQYF; CDR3 DNA: TGTGCCAGCAGTTACCTGGGAGGTTACACAGATACGCAGTATTTT; D gene: .; clone size: once; V gene: TRBV6-5; J gene: TRBJ2-3
CDR3 protein: CASSDSTGGYTEAFF; CDR3 DNA: TGTGCCAGCAGTGACTCGACTGGGGGCTACACTGAAGCTTTCTTT; D gene: .; clone size: few; V gene: TRBV6-4; J gene: TRBJ1-1
CDR3 protein: CASSVERGWEETQYF; CDR3 DNA: TGTGCCAGCAGTGTGGAGCGGGGGTGGGAAGAGACCCAGTACTTC; D gene: TRBD2; clone size: .; V gene: TRBV2; J gene: TRBJ2-5
CDR3 protein: CASSVLTGYSNQPQHF; CDR3 DNA: TGTGCCAGTAGTGTCCTCACAGGGTATAGCAATCAGCCCCAGCATTTT; D gene: .; clone size: few; V gene: TRBV19; J gene: TRBJ1-5
CDR3 protein: CASSNSGLAGRTEGYF; CDR3 DNA: TGTGCCAGTAGTAATTCCGGACTAGCGGGGCGCACGGAAGGATATTTT; D gene: TRBD2; clone size: .; V gene: TRBV19; J gene: TRBJ2-3
CDR3 protein: CASSPGQRYEQYF; CDR3 DNA: TGTGCCAGCAGCCCGGGACAGCGCTACGAGCAGTACTTC; D gene: TRBD1; clone size: .; V gene: TRBV5-6; J gene: TRBJ2-7
CDR3 protein: CAWVSGTVYEQYF; CDR3 DNA: TGTGCCTGGGTGTCCGGGACTGTGTACGAGCAGTACTTC; D gene: .; clone size: .; V gene: TRBV30; J gene: TRBJ2-7
CDR3 protein: CASSQEFDGSRLFF; CDR3 DNA: TGCGCCAGCAGCCAAGAATTCGACGGGAGTAGGCTGTTTTTT; D gene: .; clone size: .; V gene: TRBV4-3; J gene: TRBJ2-2
CDR3 protein: CASSNQGAGTDTQYF; CDR3 DNA: TGTGCCAGCAGTAACCAGGGTGCGGGGACAGATACGCAGTATTTT; D gene: .; clone size: .; V gene: TRBV28; J gene: TRBJ2-3
CDR3 protein: CASSDRGHQPQHF; CDR3 DNA: TGTGCCAGCAGTGACAGGGGGCACCAGCCCCAGCATTTT; D gene: TRBD1; clone size: .; V gene: TRBV6-1; J gene: TRBJ1-5
CDR3 protein: CASMNQGFTEAFF; CDR3 DNA: TGTGCCAGCATGAATCAGGGATTCACTGAAGCTTTCTTT; D gene: .; clone size: .; V gene: TRBV6-1; J gene: TRBJ1-1
CDR3 protein: CASSLIPTGDYGYTF; CDR3 DNA: TGTGCCAGCAGCTTAATACCCACGGGGGACTATGGCTACACCTTC; D gene: .; clone size: .; V gene: TRBV7-2; J gene: TRBJ1-2
CDR3 protein: CASSPRMIGSYEQYF; CDR3 DNA: TGCGCCAGCAGCCCCCGGATGATCGGCTCCTACGAGCAGTACTTC; D gene: .; clone size: .; V gene: TRBV4-3; J gene: TRBJ2-7